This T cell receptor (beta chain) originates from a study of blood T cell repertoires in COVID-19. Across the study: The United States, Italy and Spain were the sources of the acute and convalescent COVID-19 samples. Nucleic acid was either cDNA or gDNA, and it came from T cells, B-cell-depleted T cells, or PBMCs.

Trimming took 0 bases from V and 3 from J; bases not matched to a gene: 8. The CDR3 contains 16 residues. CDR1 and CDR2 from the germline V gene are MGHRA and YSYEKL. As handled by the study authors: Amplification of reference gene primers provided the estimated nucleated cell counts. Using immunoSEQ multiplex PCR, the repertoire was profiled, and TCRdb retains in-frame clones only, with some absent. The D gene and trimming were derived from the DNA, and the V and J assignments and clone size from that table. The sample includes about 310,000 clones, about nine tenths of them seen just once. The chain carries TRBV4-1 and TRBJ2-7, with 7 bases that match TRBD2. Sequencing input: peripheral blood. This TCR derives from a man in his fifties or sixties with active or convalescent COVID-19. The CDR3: CASSQDRTPGGYEQYF. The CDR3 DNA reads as TGCGCCAGCAGCCAAGATCGCACCCCGGGGGGCTACGAGCAGTACTTC.